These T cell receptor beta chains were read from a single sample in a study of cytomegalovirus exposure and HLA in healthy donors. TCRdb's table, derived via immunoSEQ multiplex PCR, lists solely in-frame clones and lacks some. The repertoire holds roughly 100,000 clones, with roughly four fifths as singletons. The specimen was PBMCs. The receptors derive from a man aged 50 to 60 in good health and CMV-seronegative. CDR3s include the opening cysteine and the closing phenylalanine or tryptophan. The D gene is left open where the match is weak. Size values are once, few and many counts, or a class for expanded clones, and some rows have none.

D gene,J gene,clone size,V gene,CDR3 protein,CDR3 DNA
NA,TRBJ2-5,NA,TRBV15,CATSREGIGGETQYF,TGTGCCACCAGCAGAGAGGGGATAGGAGGGGAGACCCAGTACTTC
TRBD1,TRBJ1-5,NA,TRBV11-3,CASNPWGDRGYSNQPQHF,TGTGCCAGCAACCCTTGGGGGGACAGGGGATATAGCAATCAGCCCCAGCATTTT
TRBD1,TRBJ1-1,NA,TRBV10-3,CAIGPGGTEAFF,TGTGCCATCGGTCCAGGGGGCACTGAAGCTTTCTTT
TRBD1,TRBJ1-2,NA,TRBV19,CASSSRQGADYGYTF,TGTGCCAGTAGTTCGCGACAGGGGGCAGACTATGGCTACACCTTC
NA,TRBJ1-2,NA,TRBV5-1,CASSLGHSYGYTF,TGCGCCAGCAGCTTGGGTCATAGCTATGGCTACACCTTC
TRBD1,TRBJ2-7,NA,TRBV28,CASSLTGYNEQYF,TGTGCCAGCAGCCTGACAGGGTATAACGAGCAGTACTTC
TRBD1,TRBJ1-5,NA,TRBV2,CASNDRVSNQPQHF,TGTGCCAGCAACGACAGGGTAAGCAATCAGCCCCAGCATTTT
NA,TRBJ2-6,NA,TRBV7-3,CASSARTAGANVLTF,TGTGCCAGCAGCGCCCGGACAGCTGGGGCCAACGTCCTGACTTTC
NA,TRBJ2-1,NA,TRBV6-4,CASSDSQTNSYNEQFF,TGTGCCAGCAGTGACTCGCAGACAAACTCCTACAATGAGCAGTTCTTC
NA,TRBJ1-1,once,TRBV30,CASQDGRDTEAFF,TGTGCCAGCCAGGACGGGAGGGACACTGAAGCTTTCTTT
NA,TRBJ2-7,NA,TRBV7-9,CASSSGTGSYEQYF,TGTGCCAGCAGCTCCGGGACTGGCTCCTACGAGCAGTACTTC
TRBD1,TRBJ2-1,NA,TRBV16,CASSQPDRNYNEQFF,TGTGCCAGCAGCCAACCGGACAGGAATTACAATGAGCAGTTCTTC
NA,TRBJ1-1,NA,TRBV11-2,CASSRGFGLEAFF,TGTGCCAGCAGTCGGGGTTTCGGCCTAGAAGCTTTCTTT
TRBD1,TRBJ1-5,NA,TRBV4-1,CASSQRTGMANQPQHF,TGCGCCAGCAGCCAAAGGACAGGGATGGCGAATCAGCCCCAGCATTTT
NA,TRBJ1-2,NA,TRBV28,CASSSPATANYGYTF,TGTGCCAGCAGTTCTCCAGCGACAGCGAACTATGGCTACACCTTC
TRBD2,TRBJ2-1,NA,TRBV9,CASSISGTTDYNEQFF,TGTGCCAGCAGCATATCCGGGACTACCGACTACAATGAGCAGTTCTTC
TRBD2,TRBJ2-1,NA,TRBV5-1,CASSLGGSGTYEQFF,TGCGCCAGCAGCTTGGGTGGTAGCGGGACCTATGAGCAGTTCTTC
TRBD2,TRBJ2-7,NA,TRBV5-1,CASSPLAGEGEQYF,TGCGCCAGCAGCCCGCTAGCGGGAGAGGGCGAGCAGTACTTC
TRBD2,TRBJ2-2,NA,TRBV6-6,CASRSSGRNTGELFF,TGTGCCAGCAGGTCTAGCGGGAGAAACACCGGGGAGCTGTTTTTT
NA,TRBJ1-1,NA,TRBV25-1,CASTDPGGLLKTFF,TGTGCCAGCACCGACCCGGGGGGTCTCTTGAAAACTTTCTTT